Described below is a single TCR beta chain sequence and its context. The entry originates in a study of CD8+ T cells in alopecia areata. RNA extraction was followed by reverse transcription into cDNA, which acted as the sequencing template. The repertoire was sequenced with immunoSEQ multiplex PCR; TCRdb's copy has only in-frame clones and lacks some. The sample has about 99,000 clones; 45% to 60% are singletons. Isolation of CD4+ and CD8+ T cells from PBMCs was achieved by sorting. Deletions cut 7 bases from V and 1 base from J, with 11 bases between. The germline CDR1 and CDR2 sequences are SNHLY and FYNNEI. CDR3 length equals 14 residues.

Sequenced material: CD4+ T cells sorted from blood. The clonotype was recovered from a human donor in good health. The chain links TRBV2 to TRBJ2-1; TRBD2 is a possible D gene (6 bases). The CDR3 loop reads CASIGLKSYNEQFF. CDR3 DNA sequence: TGTGCCAGCATAGGACTAAAGTCCTACAATGAGCAGTTCTTC.